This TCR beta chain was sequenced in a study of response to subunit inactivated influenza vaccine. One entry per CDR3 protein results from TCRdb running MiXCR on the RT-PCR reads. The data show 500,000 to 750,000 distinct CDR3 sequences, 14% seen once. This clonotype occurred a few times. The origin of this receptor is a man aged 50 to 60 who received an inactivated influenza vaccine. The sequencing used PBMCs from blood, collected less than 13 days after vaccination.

CDR3 sequence: CASTDGLASNNEQFF. CDR3 sequence (DNA): TGTGCCAGCACCGACGGACTAGCCAGCAACAATGAGCAGTTCTTC. The chain carries TRBV5-5 and TRBJ2-1, with 8 bases that match TRBD2. Trimming took 6 bases from V and 5 from J; bases not matched to a gene: 10. The CDR3 covers 15 residues. Germline V CDR1 and CDR2: SGHKS, YYEKEE (reference sequence).